This entry concerns a single T cell receptor (beta chain). Its antigen remains unidentified. Clones were read by immunoSEQ multiplex PCR, and TCRdb kept only the in-frame ones, dropping some. Found here are under 150,000 clones, roughly 92% of them singletons; the top ten hold about 1.1%. The V end lost 3 bases, the J end lost 7 bases, and 4 bases lay between the germline ends. CDR3 length equals 12 residues. In germline, CDR1 is LNHDA, CDR2 SQIVND (reference sequence). This specimen belongs to a study of T cell responses to AZD1222 COVID-19 vaccine. Study results and limitations: Sampled repertoires all dated from after the peak T cell response. Only five to seven individuals given AZD1222 were seropositive at baseline.

Researchers grouped second doses given at about 4 or about 12 weeks into one pool. The sequencing used peripheral blood, collected 28 days after the second AZD1222 dose. The receptor was isolated from an adult who received the AZD1222 COVID-19 vaccine. The chain employs TRBV19 and TRBJ1-6; no clear D gene. The DNA of the CDR3 is TGTGCCAGTAGTATCTCGAATTCACCCCTCCACTTT. Its translation: CASSISNSPLHF. The full variable domain, completed using reference TRBV19 and TRBJ1-6, is DGGITQSPKYLFRKEGQNVTLSCEQNLNHDAMYWYRQDPGQGLRLIYYSQIVNDFQKGDIAEGYSVSREKKESFPLTVTSAQKNPTAFYLCASSISNSPLHFGNGTRLTVT.